This T cell receptor beta chain was found in a study of cytomegalovirus exposure and HLA in healthy donors. Study background: Samples from HLA-typed donors yielded 65 million to 85 million unique TCRs in an early data release. Study-level points and caveats: Beyond CMV serostatus, there was no information to go on about immune exposure. Researchers reported in a later analysis that common viral pathogens appeared linked to several top clusters. When presence/absence was analysed, sequencing depth was taken to be roughly uniform across donors.

Germline assignment: CDR1 SGHAT and CDR2 FQNNGV. The CDR3 consists of 15 residues. Deletions cut 3 bases from V and 1 base from J, with 13 bases between. The PCR contained 60 Vbeta and 13 Jbeta primers. Repertoires were generated with immunoSEQ multiplex PCR, while TCRdb's copy carries only in-frame clones and drops some. The sample lists 150,000 to 200,000 clones; about 75% were seen once. About this clone itself: Its antigen is currently unknown.

The chain is built from TRBV11-2 and TRBJ2-7; maybe TRBD2 (6 bases). The TCR was taken from a female donor in good health and CMV-seronegative. Sequences were obtained from PBMCs. CDR3 residues: CASSFSSVRSYEQYF. CDR3 DNA: TGTGCCAGCAGCTTTTCTAGCGTCCGGTCCTACGAGCAGTACTTC.